This passage covers 5 T cell receptor beta chains from one sample sequenced in a study of CD8 T cells in ankylosing spondylitis. TCRdb processed the 5' RACE reads anew with MiXCR; each CDR3 protein has one entry. The data hold about 360,000 distinct CDR3 sequences, with around 20% observed a single time. The specimen was blood, either unsorted or a sorted T cell fraction (not recorded which). All receptors come from a male donor with ankylosing spondylitis or in good health (not recorded which).

V and J are TRBV6-1 and TRBJ2-1; the D gene is possibly TRBD1 (6 bases). This CDR3 has 17 amino acids. Trimming cost V 3 bases and J 3 bases, with 18 bases left between them. Germline-derived CDR1 and CDR2 are MNHNS and SASEGT. CDR3 in DNA: TGTGCCAGCAGTGACCATAAAAAGACAGGTCTCTACAATGAGCAGTTCTTC. Translated: CASSDHKKTGLYNEQFF.

This chain links TRBV10-2 with TRBJ2-5; D gene ambiguous. Germline V gene lookup returns CDR1 WSHSY and CDR2 SAAADI. The V end was cut by 4 bases, the J end by 5 bases, with 14 bases between. This CDR3 has 14 residues. CDR3 DNA: TGCGCCAGCAGTGGAATGGGCTCTGTGGAGACCCAGTACTTC. Translated: CASSGMGSVETQYF.

This clonotype was seen a handful of times. This chain links TRBV4-1 with TRBJ2-7; 10 bases map to TRBD1. This CDR3 region has 15 residues. Germline V gives CDR1 MGHRA, CDR2 YSYEKL. After removal of 7 bases from V and 4 bases from J, the junction contained 10 bases not matched to a gene. The CDR3 bases are TGCGCCAGCAACCAGGGGGACAGGGGATCATACGAGCAGTACTTC. Encoded protein: CASNQGDRGSYEQYF.

V gene TRBV7-8 combines with J gene TRBJ2-5; tentatively, D is TRBD1 or TRBD2 (5 bases each). V was trimmed by 8 bases and J by 0 bases, leaving 13 bases between them. The CDR3 contains 14 residues. Germline assignment: CDR1 SGHVS and CDR2 FQNEAQ. The CDR3: CASGYGGYQETQYF. In DNA form, the CDR3 reads TGTGCCAGCGGATATGGGGGATACCAAGAGACCCAGTACTTC.

The V call is TRBV29-1, the J call TRBJ2-7; D gene uncertain. V gave up 4 bases and J gave up 0 bases, with 19 bases separating them. From germline, CDR1 is SQVTM and CDR2 ANQGSEA. The CDR3 loop spans 16 amino acids. The CDR3 is CSVVVSRPTSSYEQYF. The CDR3 DNA follows: TGCAGCGTTGTGGTCAGCCGACCAACAAGCTCCTACGAGCAGTACTTC.